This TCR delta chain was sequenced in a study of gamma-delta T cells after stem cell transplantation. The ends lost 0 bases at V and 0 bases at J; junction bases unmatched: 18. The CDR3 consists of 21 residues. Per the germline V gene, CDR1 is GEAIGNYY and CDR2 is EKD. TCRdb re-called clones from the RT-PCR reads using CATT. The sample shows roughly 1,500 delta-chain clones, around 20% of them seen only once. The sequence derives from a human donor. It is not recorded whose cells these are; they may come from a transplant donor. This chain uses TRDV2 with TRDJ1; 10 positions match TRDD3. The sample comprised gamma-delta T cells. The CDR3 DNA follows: TGTGCCTGTGACACCATAAGTACTGGGGGATCCGCTAGTGGGAACACCGATAAACTCATCTTT. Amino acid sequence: CACDTISTGGSASGNTDKLIF.